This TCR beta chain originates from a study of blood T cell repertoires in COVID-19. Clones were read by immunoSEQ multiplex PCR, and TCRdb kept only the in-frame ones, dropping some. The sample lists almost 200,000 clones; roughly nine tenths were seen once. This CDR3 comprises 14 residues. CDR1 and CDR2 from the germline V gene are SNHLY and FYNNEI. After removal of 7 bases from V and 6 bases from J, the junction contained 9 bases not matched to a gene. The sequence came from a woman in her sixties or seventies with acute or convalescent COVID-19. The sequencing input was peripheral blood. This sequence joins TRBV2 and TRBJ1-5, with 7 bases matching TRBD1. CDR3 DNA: TGTGCCAGCAACCGAGGGACAGCAAGTCAGCCCCAGCATTTT. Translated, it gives CASNRGTASQPQHF.